A single sample gave rise to the 23 T cell receptor beta chains below, sequenced in a study of blood T cell repertoires in COVID-19. Method: immunoSEQ multiplex PCR; TCRdb's copy keeps in-frame clones and lacks some. The sample includes roughly 190,000 clones, about 85% seen only once; the top ten take around a fifth. The specimen sequenced was peripheral blood. The origin of the receptors is a man in his sixties with active or convalescent COVID-19.

The chain combines TRBV6-6 with TRBJ1-3, with D possibly TRBD1 on 5 matching bases. V lost 5 bases, J lost 7 bases, and 15 bases lay in between. The CDR3 covers 14 residues. Germline CDR1 MNHNY, CDR2 SVGAGI (reference sequence). The CDR3 bases are TGTGCCAGCAGTCCCGGGACTGGGGGGAACACCATATATTTT. Its translation: CASSPGTGGNTIYF.

The chain is built from TRBV12-3 or TRBV12-4 and TRBJ2-4; D may be TRBD1 (6 bases). Between the trimmed V and J ends, which lost 2 bases and 8 bases, there was a span of 10 bases. The CDR3 runs to 13 residues. CDR3 sequence reads: CASSLQGRYIQYF. Here the CDR3 DNA reads TGTGCCAGCAGTTTACAGGGGAGATACATTCAGTACTTC.

The chain is built from TRBV7-9 and TRBJ1-3; D is uncertain. V was clipped by 0 bases and J by 0 bases, with 9 bases between them. Germline V lookup: CDR1 SEHNR, CDR2 FQNEAQ (reference sequence). The CDR3 spans 16 residues. CDR3 sequence: CASSLAVRLSGNTIYF. The CDR3 nucleotides are TGTGCCAGCAGCTTAGCGGTGCGTCTCTCTGGAAACACCATATATTTT.

The chain employs TRBV5-4 and TRBJ1-6; D perhaps matches TRBD1 (5 bases). Trimming removed 3 bases at V and 9 bases at J, with 25 bases between. There are 18 residues in the CDR3. Germline V gives CDR1 SGHNT, CDR2 YYREEE (reference sequence). DNA for the CDR3: TGTGCCAGCAGCTCGAGTTTGAGCAGGGTAGCGGGAGGTTCACCCCTCCACTTT. This encodes CASSSSLSRVAGGSPLHF.

The V and J genes are TRBV2 and TRBJ1-4; D perhaps matches TRBD1 (5 bases). The CDR3 is 12 amino acids. V was shortened by 7 bases and J by 11 bases, with 14 bases between the two germline ends. The V gene's germline CDR1 is SNHLY and CDR2 FYNNEI. CDR3: CASNPDGGKLFF. The CDR3 nucleotides are TGTGCCAGCAATCCCGATGGGGGGAAACTGTTTTTT.

This clone appeared a single time. The J gene is TRBJ2-3, the V gene TRBV5-1; 8 nucleotides match TRBD2. In germline, CDR1 is SGHRS, CDR2 YFSETQ. The CDR3 sequence is 18 residues long. Trimming at V came to 2 bases and at J to 3 bases, leaving 14 bases not matched to a gene. The CDR3 sequence is CASSLTPSPGLGTDTQYF. CDR3 in DNA: TGCGCCAGCAGCTTAACACCTTCCCCGGGACTAGGAACAGATACGCAGTATTTT.

This chain links TRBV7-8 with TRBJ1-6, with D possibly matching TRBD1 (6 bases). The V gene's germline CDR1 is SGHVS and CDR2 FQNEAQ. CDR3 size: 15 residues. V was shortened by 5 bases and J by 5 bases, with 13 bases between the two germline ends. The CDR3 is CASSPEGGNNSPLHF. The CDR3 DNA reads TGTGCCAGCAGCCCAGAAGGGGGAAATAATTCACCCCTCCACTTT. Drawing the rest from reference TRBV7-8 and TRBJ1-6, the complete variable domain is GAGVSQSPRYKVAKRGQDVALRCDPISGHVSLFWYQQALGQGPEFLTYFQNEAQLDKSGLPSDRFFAERPEGSVSTLKIQRTQQEDSAVYLCASSPEGGNNSPLHFGNGTRLTVT.

The chain is built from TRBV2 and TRBJ2-2; TRBD2 agrees at 8 bases. Germline V gene data show CDR1 as SNHLY and CDR2 as FYNNEI. The CDR3 is 15 amino acids. V was clipped by 4 bases and J by 0 bases; unmatched bases: 1. This CDR3 reads CASSVSGANTGELFF. The CDR3 region has the DNA TGTGCCAGCAGTGTTAGCGGGGCGAACACCGGGGAGCTGTTTTTT.

As DNA, the CDR3 is TGCGCCAGCAGCTTCGGTCCGACAGATACGCAGTATTTT. As protein: CASSFGPTDTQYF. This chain connects TRBV5-1 to TRBJ2-3, with D unclear. The CDR3 is 13 amino acids. The germline V gene encodes CDR1 SGHRS and CDR2 YFSETQ. Trimming pared 2 bases from V and 3 bases from J, leaving 7 bases between.

This clone has only one observation. This rearrangement joins TRBV5-4 to TRBJ1-1, with 7 bases matching TRBD1. With 5 bases clipped from V and 4 bases from J, the junction kept 11 bases outside the gene matches. The CDR3 is 15 residues long. Germline CDR1 reads SGHNT; CDR2 reads YYREEE (reference sequence). The CDR3 DNA sequence: TGTGCCAGCAGTTTATACAGGGGCTTGGCCACTGAAGCTTTCTTT. This encodes CASSLYRGLATEAFF.

V gene TRBV5-1 combines with J gene TRBJ2-1; 10 bases line up with TRBD1. From germline, CDR1 is SGHRS and CDR2 YFSETQ. The CDR3 spans 16 residues. V lost 0 bases to trimming and J lost 8 bases; unmatched junction nucleotides: 8. The CDR3 sequence: CASSLAAGTGVYEQFF. CDR3 nucleotides: TGCGCCAGCAGCTTGGCAGCGGGGACAGGGGTCTATGAGCAGTTCTTC.

Only a few counts were recorded for this clone. The V call is TRBV6-5, the J call TRBJ2-5; D uncertain. The CDR3 has 14 residues. V shed 6 bases and J shed 0 bases, with 11 bases lying between them. In germline, CDR1 is MNHEY, CDR2 SVGAGI. Here the CDR3 reads CASSRRSYQETQYF. In nucleotides, the CDR3 is TGTGCCAGCAGCCGTAGATCGTACCAAGAGACCCAGTACTTC.

A single count supports this clone. This sequence joins TRBV7-3 and TRBJ2-1; D is undetermined. This CDR3 region has 13 residues. CDR1 and CDR2 (germline): SGHTA, FQGTGA. V was pared by 2 bases and J by 6 bases, with 8 bases between. CDR3: CASSLYGGNEQFF. The CDR3 coding sequence is TGTGCCAGCAGCTTATACGGTGGCAATGAGCAGTTCTTC.

This clone is a singleton in its sample. The chain joins TRBV4-1 to TRBJ2-5, with 9 bases matching TRBD1. V was pared by 2 bases and J by 5 bases, with 3 bases of the junction left unmatched. CDR3 length: 14 amino acids. The germline CDR1 and CDR2 sequences are MGHRA and YSYEKL. CDR3 DNA: TGCGCCAGCAGCCAAAGGACAGGGGAGGAGACCCAGTACTTC. Translation gives CASSQRTGEETQYF.

This chain connects TRBV6-5 to TRBJ1-6; 7 nucleotides line up with TRBD1. V shed 5 bases and J 9 bases; nucleotides not matched to a gene: 7. This CDR3 has 14 residues. Looked up from germline, CDR1 is MNHEY and CDR2 is SVGAGI. CDR3 protein: CASSTDRESSPLHF. In DNA form, the CDR3 reads TGTGCCAGCAGTACCGACAGGGAAAGTTCACCCCTCCACTTT.

J is TRBJ1-2 and V is TRBV19; tentatively, D is TRBD1 (6 bases). This CDR3 is 11 amino acids long. V was pared by 5 bases and J by 10 bases, with 11 bases between. Germline-derived CDR1 and CDR2 are LNHDA and SQIVND (reference sequence). This CDR3 is CASSARQAYTF. Written as DNA, the CDR3 is TGTGCCAGTAGTGCCAGACAGGCCTACACCTTC. The full variable domain, its missing parts supplied by reference TRBV19 and TRBJ1-2, is DGGITQSPKYLFRKEGQNVTLSCEQNLNHDAMYWYRQDPGQGLRLIYYSQIVNDFQKGDIAEGYSVSREKKESFPLTVTSAQKNPTAFYLCASSARQAYTFGSGTRLTVV.

The V gene is TRBV19, the J gene TRBJ1-5; D is unresolved. The CDR3 loop spans 13 amino acids. Germline-derived CDR1 and CDR2 are LNHDA and SQIVND (reference sequence). V lost 4 bases to trimming and J lost 5 bases, with 9 bases between them. CDR3 DNA: TGTGCCAGTAGTACCCGGCGGCATCAGCCCCAGCATTTT. It translates to CASSTRRHQPQHF.

This chain links TRBV6-5 with TRBJ1-5; tentative D call: TRBD1 (6 bases). V gave up 6 bases and J gave up 7 bases, with 13 bases separating them. The CDR3 consists of 13 residues. Germline lookup yields CDR1 MNHEY and CDR2 SVGAGI. CDR3 sequence (DNA): TGTGCCAGCAGCGAGGGGGATGAGCAGCCCCAGCATTTT. This sequence encodes CASSEGDEQPQHF.

This clone was detected a few times. V gene TRBV12-5 combines with J gene TRBJ1-2; D is ambiguous. The CDR3 loop spans 13 amino acids. CDR1 is LGHNT and CDR2 is FRNRAP in the germline V gene. V was trimmed by 2 bases and J by 4 bases, leaving 8 bases between them. This chain's CDR3 is CASGLMGSYGYTF. The CDR3 nucleotides read TGTGCTAGTGGTTTGATGGGCAGCTATGGCTACACCTTC.

The chain links TRBV5-6 to TRBJ2-7; TRBD2 might be the D (5 bases). The length of the CDR3 is 14 residues. The germline V and J ends were trimmed by 0 bases and 0 bases, with 7 bases remaining between them. CDR1 and CDR2 from the germline V gene are SGHDT and YYEEEE. CDR3 DNA: TGTGCCAGCAGCTTGGGCGGGTCCTCCTACGAGCAGTACTTC. Residues: CASSLGGSSYEQYF.

This rearrangement joins TRBV10-3 to TRBJ1-1; TRBD1 agrees at 7 bases. Germline V gene data show CDR1 as ENHRY and CDR2 as SYGVKD. The J segment lost 1 base and the V segment lost 8 bases, leaving 7 bases of the junction unmatched. This CDR3 spans 14 amino acids. CDR3 sequence: CAIPHRGENTEAFF. The CDR3 nucleotides read TGTGCCATCCCCCACAGGGGAGAGAACACTGAAGCTTTCTTT.

This sequence joins TRBV5-1 and TRBJ1-4; the D is unclear. The germline V and J ends were trimmed by 1 base and 7 bases, with 11 bases remaining between them. The CDR3 is made up of 14 amino acids. From germline, CDR1 is SGHRS and CDR2 YFSETQ. CDR3 sequence (DNA): TGCGCCAGCAGCTTGAACCCTGGGAGTGAAAAACTGTTTTTT. It yields the protein CASSLNPGSEKLFF.

The table lists this clone with a count of one. The chain combines TRBV30 with TRBJ2-5; a possible D gene is TRBD1 (6 bases). V was cut by 4 bases and J by 5 bases, with 11 bases left in between. Per the germline V gene, CDR1 is GTSNPN and CDR2 is SVGIG (reference sequence). CDR3 length: 12 amino acids. The CDR3 DNA reads as TGTGCCTGGACTCAGGGGCCGGAGACCCAGTACTTC. Translation gives CAWTQGPETQYF.